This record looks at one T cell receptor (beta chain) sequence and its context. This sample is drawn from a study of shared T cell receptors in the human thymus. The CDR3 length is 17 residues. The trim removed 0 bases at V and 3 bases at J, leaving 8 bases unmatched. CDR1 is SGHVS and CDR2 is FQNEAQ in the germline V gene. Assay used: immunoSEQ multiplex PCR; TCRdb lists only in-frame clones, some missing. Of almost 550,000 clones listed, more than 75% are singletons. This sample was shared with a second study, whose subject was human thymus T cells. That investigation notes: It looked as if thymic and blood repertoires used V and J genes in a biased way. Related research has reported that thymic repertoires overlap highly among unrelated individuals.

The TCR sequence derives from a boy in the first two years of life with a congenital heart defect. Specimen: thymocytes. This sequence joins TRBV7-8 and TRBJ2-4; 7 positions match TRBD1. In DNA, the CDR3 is TGTGCCAGCAGCTTAGCGGGGGACAGCCGTCTCAAAAACATTCAGTACTTC. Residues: CASSLAGDSRLKNIQYF.